This T cell receptor (beta chain) was found in a study of patients and donors after allogeneic stem cell transplantation. Germline V gene data show CDR1 as SGHAT and CDR2 as FQNNGV. The V gene end was trimmed by 3 bases and the J gene end by 0 bases; junction bases not matched to a gene: 15. This CDR3 region has 20 residues. This clonotype was seen only a few times. One entry per CDR3 protein results from TCRdb running MiXCR on the RT-PCR reads. This sample has under 200,000 distinct CDR3 sequences; approximately 28% occur once, and the top ten carry around 3.2%. The chain has TRBV11-2 and TRBJ2-4, with 9 bases fitting TRBD2. The source material was blood, either unsorted or a sorted T cell fraction (not recorded which). The clonotype comes from a human donor who was either an allogeneic HSCT recipient or a stem cell or donor lymphocyte infusion donor (not recorded which). It is not recorded whose cells these are; they may come from a transplant donor. The CDR3 nucleotides are TGTGCCAGCAGCTTTCTTCTAGCGGGATCCTTACGACTAGCCAAAAACATTCAGTACTTC. This encodes CASSFLLAGSLRLAKNIQYF.